This T cell receptor (beta chain) was documented in a study of T-cell memory formation after mild COVID-19 (dated by TCRdb to 2020 to 2023). Regarding the study in general: Most TCR sequence clusters were specific to one of the two donors. T-cell clones expanding and contracting after mild COVID-19 in two donors were tracked by longitudinal TCRalpha and TCRbeta repertoire sequencing. Two young, previously healthy adult volunteers made up the cohort, one male and one female.

Ficoll-Paque density gradient centrifugation was used to isolate PBMCs. Trimming removed 5 bases from V and 7 bases from J, leaving 12 bases between the germline ends. The CDR3 spans 13 residues, from the cysteine through the phenylalanine. The read is trimmed to its CDR3 DNA, 39 bases read in frame from base 1. CDR1 and CDR2 are read off the germline V gene as SGHVS and FQNEAQ. This clonotype was observed a few times. Its antigen is unknown. Base-call qualities are not available, and no considerably larger clone is one nucleotide away. What the study reported, not specific to this receptor: From day 15 to 85, contracting clones showed balanced CD4/CD8 phenotypes, whereas a second wave of clones that expanded from day 15 to 37 leaned towards CD4+. Only two mild cases were covered by the study, and larger cohorts that include severe cases with pre-infection samples were considered necessary. Contracting CD4+ clones were found mainly in CM and EM memory subsets, while CD8+ clones were enriched in EMRA. Some responding clones were detected in pre-infection memory, suggesting pre-existing cross-reactive memory T cells joined the SARS-CoV-2 response. The second-wave clones that peaked on day 37 were not confirmed to be SARS-CoV-2 specific.

TCRdb lists the instrument as Illumina NovaSeq 6000. Using 5'RACE with constant-segment primers, TCRalpha and TCRbeta cDNA libraries were constructed, with sample barcodes and unique molecular identifiers added in the process. RNA was extracted from every sample with Trizol reagent. The libraries were amplified in two PCR steps, and the second step added a second sample barcode and Illumina TruSeq adapters. Libraries were sequenced on an Illumina NovaSeq with 2 x 150 bp paired-end reads. The authors processed their data as follows. Demultiplexing of reads and collapsing into UMI-guided consensus sequences were performed with migec v1.2.7. With mixcr v2.1.11, UMI consensuses were aligned to TRA and TRB V and J templates and assembled into clonotypes. Expanded or contracted clonotypes were those called significant by both edgeR and NoisET, with noise models trained on biological replicates. For edgeR calls, the thresholds were a false discovery rate-adjusted p below 0.01 and a log2 fold-change of 1. As an exploratory analysis of dynamics, max-normalized trajectories of the 1000 most abundant clonotypes were examined by PCA with hierarchical clustering. Separately sequenced CD4+ and CD8+ repertoires were used to assign the CD4 or CD8 phenotype of responding clones. TCRdb reworked the public reads: Q25 trimming with fastp, MiXCR clone assembly, productive beta chains retained. Each entry is one CDR3 protein sequence, shown with its most common DNA and genes. The V and J calls, along with clone size, are taken from TCRdb and not from the paper's own processing. This sample holds fewer than 600,000 distinct CDR3 sequences; roughly a fifth were observed only once. The ten largest clones capture about 8.2% of the sample.

The clonotype comes from an adult woman who had mild COVID-19 (a few samples of this study predate the infection). The sample titles of this study are shuffled in the database, so cell type and time point are left out; the donor was told from shared clones. Sample: PBMCs or a T cell subset sorted from them (not recorded which). The chain couples TRBV7-8 to TRBJ1-3, with the D gene uncertain. CDR3 sequence: CASSPRMGNTIYF. The nucleotide sequence reads as follows: TGTGCCAGCAGCCCCCGAATGGGCAACACCATATATTTT.